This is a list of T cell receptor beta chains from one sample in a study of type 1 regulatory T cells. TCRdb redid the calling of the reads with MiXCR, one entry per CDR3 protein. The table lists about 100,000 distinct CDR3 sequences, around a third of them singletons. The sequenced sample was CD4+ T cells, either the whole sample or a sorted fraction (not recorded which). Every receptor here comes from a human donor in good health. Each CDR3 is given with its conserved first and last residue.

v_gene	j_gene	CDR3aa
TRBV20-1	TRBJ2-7	CRVGGRSYEQYF
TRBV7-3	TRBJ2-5	CASSSSGDRETQYF
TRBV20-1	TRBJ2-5	CSARETSAETQYF
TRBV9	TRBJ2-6	CASSPLGGAGANVLTF
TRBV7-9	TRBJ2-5	CASRNRGPEETQYF
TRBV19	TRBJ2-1	CASTQYIASSSYNEQFF
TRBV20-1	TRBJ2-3	CSPQNEGKWDTQYF
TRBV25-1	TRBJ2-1	CASSAPLIEQFF
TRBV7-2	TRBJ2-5	CASSLAGGKNQETQYF
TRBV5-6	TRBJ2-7	CASSLKRQAHSYEQYF
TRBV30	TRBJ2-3	CAWGDGTDTQYF
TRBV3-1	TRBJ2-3	CASSQDGRDYRYTDTQYF
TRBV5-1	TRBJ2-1	CASSPGTGASYNEQFF
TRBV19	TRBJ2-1	CASSTTSRYNEQFF
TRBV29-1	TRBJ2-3	CSVGGRALTDTQYF
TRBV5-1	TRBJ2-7	CASSLVRTGDSDEQYF
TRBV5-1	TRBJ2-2	CASSFDVPGQFTGELFF
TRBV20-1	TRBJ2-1	CSAAPGMDTGRDNWNEQFF
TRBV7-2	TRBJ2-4	CASSVGTSGNIQYF
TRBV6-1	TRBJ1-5	CAIRQGINQPQHF
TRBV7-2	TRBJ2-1	CASSLWGHPEQFF
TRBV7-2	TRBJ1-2	CASSRSRTGPLYGYTF
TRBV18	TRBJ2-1	CASSHRDYHNEQFF
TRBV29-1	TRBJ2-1	CSVGGPTPGGQFF
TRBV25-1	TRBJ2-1	CASSDLLTGGSYNEQFF
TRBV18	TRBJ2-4	CASSPGGVSAGNIQYF